These T cell receptor beta chains were read from a single sample in a study of OX40 agonist ivuxolimab in advanced cancers. TCRdb's table, derived via immunoSEQ multiplex PCR, lists solely in-frame clones and lacks some. The repertoire has more than 35,000 clones, roughly 80% of them found once; the top ten carry about 6.8%. The sequencing used CD4+ or CD8+ T cells sorted from blood, collected in a trial of the OX40 agonist ivuxolimab. The origin of the receptors is an adult with an advanced solid tumor such as melanoma, head and neck, liver or kidney cancer. The conserved cysteine and the conserved F or W are not part of the CDR3 here. Each record gives: CDR3 protein, J gene, V gene.

CDR3 protein: ASSSPGRGQETQY; J gene: TRBJ2-5; V gene: TRBV5-1
CDR3 protein: ASSSPDTQY; J gene: TRBJ2-3; V gene: TRBV5-4
CDR3 protein: ASSYVDRDEQY; J gene: TRBJ2-7; V gene: TRBV5-1
CDR3 protein: SVEDPTAVAEAF; J gene: TRBJ1-1; V gene: TRBV29-1
CDR3 protein: ASSEVSGAYDPYEQY; J gene: TRBJ2-7; V gene: TRBV6-1
CDR3 protein: ASSRFTDTQY; J gene: TRBJ2-3; V gene: TRBV11-2
CDR3 protein: ASSYAGSAEQF; J gene: TRBJ2-1; V gene: TRBV6-6
CDR3 protein: ASSFSGSEAF; J gene: TRBJ1-1; V gene: TRBV5-4
CDR3 protein: ASSARTGATGNTIY; J gene: TRBJ1-3; V gene: TRBV7-9
CDR3 protein: ASLIAGHLSYEQY; J gene: TRBJ2-7; V gene: TRBV2
CDR3 protein: ASGPGTGTVVDEQF; J gene: TRBJ2-1; V gene: TRBV12-5
CDR3 protein: ASSLLTGRDTEAF; J gene: TRBJ1-1; V gene: TRBV5-4
CDR3 protein: ASSVGLAGPNEQF; J gene: TRBJ2-1; V gene: TRBV7-7
CDR3 protein: ASSLRQAQETQY; J gene: TRBJ2-5; V gene: TRBV6-6
CDR3 protein: ASSPRLQNTIY; J gene: TRBJ1-3; V gene: TRBV7-2
CDR3 protein: ASSYLGNEQF; J gene: TRBJ2-1; V gene: TRBV11-2
CDR3 protein: ASTRGANVLT; J gene: TRBJ2-6; V gene: TRBV25-1
CDR3 protein: ASSADRGLNNEQF; J gene: TRBJ2-1; V gene: TRBV19
CDR3 protein: ASSRGTFRSYGYT; J gene: TRBJ1-2; V gene: TRBV2
CDR3 protein: ASSKQPGQGAAEAF; J gene: TRBJ1-1; V gene: TRBV9
CDR3 protein: ASRHGAREGETQY; J gene: TRBJ2-5; V gene: TRBV5-4
CDR3 protein: ASSWSNTEAF; J gene: TRBJ1-1; V gene: TRBV5-4
CDR3 protein: ASSPLVELNTEAF; J gene: TRBJ1-1; V gene: TRBV18
CDR3 protein: ASSSTGGLDEQY; J gene: TRBJ2-7; V gene: TRBV5-4
CDR3 protein: ASSLRTSGRLGNEQF; J gene: TRBJ2-1; V gene: TRBV4-1
CDR3 protein: ASSLALADYEQY; J gene: TRBJ2-7; V gene: TRBV5-6